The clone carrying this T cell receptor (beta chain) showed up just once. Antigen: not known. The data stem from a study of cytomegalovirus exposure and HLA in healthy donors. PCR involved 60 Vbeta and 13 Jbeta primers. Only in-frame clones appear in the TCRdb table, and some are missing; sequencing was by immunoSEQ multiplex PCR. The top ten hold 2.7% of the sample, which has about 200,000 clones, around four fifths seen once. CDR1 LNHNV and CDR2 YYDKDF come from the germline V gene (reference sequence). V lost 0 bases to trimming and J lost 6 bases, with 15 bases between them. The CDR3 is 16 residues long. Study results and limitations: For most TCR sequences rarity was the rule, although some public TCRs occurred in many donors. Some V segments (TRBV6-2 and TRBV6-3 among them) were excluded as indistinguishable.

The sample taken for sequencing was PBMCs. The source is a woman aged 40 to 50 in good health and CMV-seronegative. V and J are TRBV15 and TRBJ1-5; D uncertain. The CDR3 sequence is CATSRDLSGNFQPQHF. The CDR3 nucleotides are TGTGCCACCAGCAGAGATCTATCAGGAAACTTTCAGCCCCAGCATTTT. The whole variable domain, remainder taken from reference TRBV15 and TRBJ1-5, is DAMVIQNPRYQVTQFGKPVTLSCSQTLNHNVMYWYQQKSSQAPKLLFHYYDKDFNNEADTPDNFQSRRPNTSFCFLDIRSPGLGDTAMYLCATSRDLSGNFQPQHFGDGTRLSIL.